Below are 20 T cell receptor beta chains sequenced from a single sample in a study of neurological immune-mediated disorders. TCRdb used MiXCR to reprocess the 5' RACE reads, holding one entry per CDR3 protein. Of approximately 28,000 distinct CDR3 sequences in the sample, roughly a sixth were seen once. The time point denotes: technical triplicate 3. Material: CD4+ T cells from blood. These receptors all stem from a female donor with HTLV-1-associated myelopathy (HAM/TSP).

A single count supports this clonotype. This chain's CDR3 is CASSQGAGVTEAFF. The CDR3 nucleotides read TGCGCCAGCAGTCAGGGGGCAGGTGTCACTGAAGCTTTCTTT. The chain joins TRBV5-1 to TRBJ1-1; 8 nucleotides line up with TRBD1. The CDR3 runs 14 residues. With V trimmed by 5 bases and J by 4 bases, 7 bases remained unmatched. Germline CDR1 and CDR2: SGHRS and YFSETQ.

This clonotype was counted ten times or more. V gene TRBV29-1 combines with J gene TRBJ2-3; D gene uncertain. Germline V gene sequence: CDR1 SQVTM, CDR2 ANQGSEA. Trimming left V 4 bases short and J 3 bases short, with 17 bases between. The CDR3 loop spans 15 amino acids. The CDR3 DNA reads TGCAGCGTTGGAGGAACGTTGAGTTCGACAGATACGCAGTATTTT. Residues: CSVGGTLSSTDTQYF.

This clonotype was picked up many times. Written as DNA, the CDR3 is TGTGCCACCAGCCAAGTCGGACAGGGGGCGCGAGGCTACACCTTC. The encoded protein is CATSQVGQGARGYTF. The gene calls are TRBV15 and TRBJ1-2, with 11 bases matching TRBD1. The CDR3 length is 15 residues. Germline loops: CDR1 LNHNV, CDR2 YYDKDF (reference sequence). Unmatched junction bases numbered 10, after V lost 5 bases and J lost 8 bases.

This clonotype was recorded many times. The V and J genes are TRBV20-1 and TRBJ2-3, with 10 bases matching TRBD2. V was pared by 6 bases and J by 4 bases, with 7 bases of the junction left unmatched. The CDR3 is 14 residues long. The germline CDR1 and CDR2 sequences are DFQATT and SNEGSKA (reference sequence). CDR3 nucleotides: TGCAGTGCAAAGCGGGAGGGGGCCCCAGATACGCAGTATTTT. Residues: CSAKREGAPDTQYF.

Ten or more counts support this clonotype. CDR3 bases: TGTGCCAGCAGCCCCAGGACTAGCGGGCTAACAGATACGCAGTATTTT. Protein: CASSPRTSGLTDTQYF. This chain uses TRBV3-1 with TRBJ2-3; 11 bases are shared with TRBD2. This CDR3 is built from 16 residues. The J segment lost 3 bases and the V segment lost 4 bases, leaving 6 bases of the junction unmatched. The germline CDR1 and CDR2 sequences are LGHDT and YNNKEL (reference sequence).

This clonotype was found many times. The gene calls are TRBV18 and TRBJ2-1; no clear D. CDR1 is KGHSH and CDR2 is LQKENI in the germline V gene. The CDR3 length is 14 residues. Between the trimmed V and J ends, which lost 5 bases and 5 bases, there was a span of 13 bases. DNA for the CDR3: TGTGCCAGCTCAACCCGGACGGCCGACAATGAGCAGTTCTTC. Translating it yields CASSTRTADNEQFF.

There are many counts of this clonotype. The gene calls are TRBV29-1 and TRBJ2-7; 11 nucleotides line up with TRBD2. Germline lookup yields CDR1 SQVTM and CDR2 ANQGSEA. The CDR3 totals 14 residues. The V segment lost 3 bases and the J segment 0 bases; nucleotides outside the gene matches: 1. CDR3 bases: TGCAGCGTTGACACTAGCGGGAGCTCCTACGAGCAGTACTTC. Encoded protein: CSVDTSGSSYEQYF.

This clonotype was seen just once. Its ends do not fully match the called genes, so a read error is possible. The chain joins TRBV10-2 to TRBJ2-2; D possibly corresponds to TRBD2 (5 bases). Germline V lookup: CDR1 WSHSY, CDR2 SAAADI. The CDR3 totals 13 residues. For the CDR3, the DNA is TGCGCCAGCAGTGTACAGAATATCGGGGAGCCGTTTTTT. Translating gives CASSVQNIGEPFF.

The rearrangement uses TRBV5-1 and TRBJ2-7, with 7 bases identical to TRBD1. The germline V gene has CDR1 SGHRS and CDR2 YFSETQ. This CDR3 region has 15 residues. Trimming took 4 bases from V and 6 from J; bases not matched to a gene: 13. The CDR3 nucleotides read TGCGCCAGCAGCCTCAGGGGGACCTCCGGGCGCGAGCAGTACTTC. It encodes CASSLRGTSGREQYF.

This clonotype was recorded at least ten times. The CDR3 reads CASSYQYNEQFF. Written as DNA, the CDR3 is TGTGCCAGCAGTTACCAGTACAATGAGCAGTTCTTC. The chain couples TRBV6-2 or TRBV6-3 to TRBJ2-1; D gene uncertain. This CDR3 is built from 12 residues. Germline V gene data show CDR1 as MNHEY and CDR2 as SVGEGT. Trimming removed 2 bases at V and 4 bases at J, with 3 bases between.

This chain joins TRBV29-1 and TRBJ2-3; either TRBD1 or TRBD2 may fit D (5 bases each). CDR1 SQVTM and CDR2 ANQGSEA come from the germline V gene. Trimming removed 2 bases at V and 6 bases at J, with 18 bases between. CDR3 length: 15 amino acids. The CDR3 here is CSVELIRGVDDTQYF. For the CDR3, the DNA is TGCAGCGTTGAATTGATTAGAGGGGTCGATGATACGCAGTATTTT.

This chain links TRBV10-2 with TRBJ2-7, with TRBD2 identical over 11 bases. Germline V gene data show CDR1 as WSHSY and CDR2 as SAAADI. The J segment lost 0 bases and the V segment lost 6 bases, leaving 4 bases of the junction unmatched. There are 15 residues in the CDR3. CDR3 bases: TGCGCCAGCAGAAAGGGACTAGCGGTCTCCTACGAGCAGTACTTC. It specifies CASRKGLAVSYEQYF.

This clonotype was counted at least ten times. The J gene is TRBJ2-7, the V gene TRBV27, with D hard to call. Germline values: CDR1 MNHEY, CDR2 SMNVEV (reference sequence). V dropped 3 bases and J dropped 6 bases, with 15 bases sitting between them. The CDR3 covers 14 residues. The CDR3 nucleotides are TGTGCCAGCAGTTTTTCACAGAACCCCTCCGAGCAGTACTTC. It is translated as CASSFSQNPSEQYF.

This clonotype was detected many times. This CDR3 reads CASSPTTSRADTQYF. CDR3 bases: TGTGCCAGCAGTCCGACGACTAGCAGGGCAGATACGCAGTATTTT. This rearrangement joins TRBV12-3 or TRBV12-4 to TRBJ2-3, with TRBD2 matching 7 bases. V dropped 5 bases and J dropped 4; count of bases not matched to a gene: 9. This CDR3 contains 15 residues.

This clonotype came up many times. The chain recombines TRBV29-1 with TRBJ1-1, with D possibly matching TRBD1 (5 bases). Trimming cost V 6 bases and J 4 bases, with 9 bases left between them. Germline V gene data show CDR1 as SQVTM and CDR2 as ANQGSEA. This CDR3 has 11 residues. The CDR3 sequence is CSVSGVTEAFF. The CDR3 DNA reads as TGCAGCGTCTCGGGGGTCACTGAAGCTTTCTTT.

This clonotype was observed at least ten times. The chain uses TRBV4-1 and TRBJ2-3, with D perhaps TRBD2 (6 bases). Germline CDR1 reads MGHRA; CDR2 reads YSYEKL. Trimming removed 0 bases from V and 6 bases from J, with 7 bases in between. The CDR3 spans 13 residues. The CDR3 sequence: CASSQEGRDTQYF. The DNA for the CDR3 is TGCGCCAGCAGCCAAGAGGGGAGGGATACGCAGTATTTT.

This clonotype was counted many times. The V gene is TRBV12-3 or TRBV12-4, the J gene TRBJ2-5, with D perhaps TRBD2 (6 bases). V lost 4 bases to trimming and J lost 4 bases, with 13 bases between them. The CDR3 has 14 amino acids. Here the CDR3 reads CASSYLTSAETQYF. DNA for the CDR3: TGTGCCAGCAGTTACCTGACTAGTGCAGAGACCCAGTACTTC.

In its sample, this clonotype was seen many times. The chain combines TRBV7-2 with TRBJ2-7, with 10 bases identical to TRBD1. The length of the CDR3 is 15 residues. Per germline, CDR1 SGHTA and CDR2 FQGNSA. After removal of 2 bases from V and 4 bases from J, the junction contained 5 bases not matched to a gene. CDR3 DNA sequence: TGTGCCAGCAGCTTACGCGGACAGGGGGTTTACGAGCAGTACTTC. This translates into CASSLRGQGVYEQYF.

The table lists this clonotype with many counts. This rearrangement joins TRBV7-2 to TRBJ2-4; D is ambiguous. The CDR3 is 13 residues long. V lost 6 bases and J 8 bases, leaving 14 bases between the germline ends. Germline CDR1 and CDR2: SGHTA and FQGNSA. The CDR3: CASRMDGVDIQYF. The CDR3 DNA sequence: TGTGCCAGCAGGATGGATGGAGTAGACATTCAGTACTTC.

This clonotype came up many times. This rearrangement joins TRBV5-1 to TRBJ2-1, with D perhaps TRBD1 or TRBD2 (5 bases each). In germline, CDR1 is SGHRS, CDR2 YFSETQ. The length of the CDR3 is 15 residues. Trimming took off 0 bases at V and 4 bases at J, with 11 bases between the two ends. The CDR3 nucleotides are TGCGCCAGCAGCTTGGGGGGGAGTACTTACAATGAGCAGTTCTTC. This translates into CASSLGGSTYNEQFF.